This is a list of T cell receptor beta chains from one sample in a study of cytomegalovirus exposure and HLA in healthy donors. The protocol was immunoSEQ multiplex PCR, while the TCRdb copy is restricted to in-frame clones and leaves out a portion. The sample has about 110,000 clones, roughly 84% seen once. Sequenced material: PBMCs. These receptors all stem from a woman under 30 in good health and CMV-seronegative. Both conserved end residues are part of each CDR3. The D gene is left open where the match is weak. Size tells how often a clone was seen (once, few, many) or the class of an expanded clone, and some rows leave it out.

d_call,clone_size,j_call,v_call,cdr3_nt,cdr3_aa
-,-,TRBJ2-7,TRBV15,TGTGCCACCAGCCTCCCGACAGGTTCCTACGAGCAGTACTTC,CATSLPTGSYEQYF
-,-,TRBJ1-2,TRBV5-4,TGTGCCAGCAGCCCGGACGGAGGTTATGGCTACACCTTC,CASSPDGGYGYTF
TRBD1,-,TRBJ2-7,TRBV7-6,TGTGCCAGCAGCTTGGGGACAGGGGGATCCGAGCAGTACTTC,CASSLGTGGSEQYF
-,-,TRBJ2-1,TRBV10-3,TGTGCCATCAGTGATGGGGCCAACAATGAGCAGTTCTTC,CAISDGANNEQFF
-,once,TRBJ2-1,TRBV11-2,TGTGCCAGCAGCTTAGGAGGGGGAGCGTATAATGAGCAGTTCTTC,CASSLGGGAYNEQFF
TRBD2,-,TRBJ2-2,TRBV5-1,TGCGCCAGCAGCTTGTCGGGTAGCGGGGACGCGAACACCGGGGAGCTGTTTTTT,CASSLSGSGDANTGELFF
-,-,TRBJ2-6,TRBV7-9,TGTGCCAGCAGCTTAGGAACGGGGTTTGGGGCCAACGTCCTGACTTTC,CASSLGTGFGANVLTF
-,few,TRBJ2-7,TRBV4-1,TGCGCCAGCAGCCAAGTAGGCGGGTTCGACGAGCAGTACTTC,CASSQVGGFDEQYF
-,-,TRBJ2-7,TRBV5-4,TGTGCCAGCAGCCCGGCGGGTAACCAAGCCTACGAGCAGTACTTC,CASSPAGNQAYEQYF
-,-,TRBJ2-5,TRBV18,TGTGCCAGCTCACCACGGAGGGAGACCCAGTACTTC,CASSPRRETQYF
-,-,TRBJ2-2,TRBV7-6,TGTGCCAGCAGCTACAGGGTCTCCGGGGAGCTGTTTTTT,CASSYRVSGELFF
TRBD2,once,TRBJ2-1,TRBV9,TGTGCCAGCAGCGTAGGGGGGGGAAACAATGAGCAGTTCTTC,CASSVGGGNNEQFF
TRBD2,-,TRBJ2-1,TRBV5-4,TGTGCCAGCAGCTCAACCGGGACTACCAATGAGCAGTTCTTC,CASSSTGTTNEQFF
-,-,TRBJ2-3,TRBV27,TGTGCCAGCAGTTTAGTGCGGGGCGACACAGATACGCAGTATTTT,CASSLVRGDTDTQYF
TRBD2,-,TRBJ2-7,TRBV29-1,TGCAGCGTTGGATGGGGGGGCTACGAGCAGTACTTC,CSVGWGGYEQYF
-,-,TRBJ1-2,TRBV30,TGTGCCGGTGAGGATAACTATGGCTACACCTTC,CAGEDNYGYTF
TRBD1,-,TRBJ1-5,TRBV2,TGTGCCAGCAGCGAAGGGGGCCAGCCCCAGCATTTT,CASSEGGQPQHF
-,few,TRBJ2-2,TRBV5-6,TGTGCCAGCAGCCTGACAACCGGGGAGCTGTTTTTT,CASSLTTGELFF
TRBD2,-,TRBJ2-1,TRBV5-1,TGCGCCAGCAGCTCCGGCGGGGGACGGGACAATGAGCAGTTCTTC,CASSSGGGRDNEQFF
-,once,TRBJ1-1,TRBV7-6,TGTGCCAGCCTTAACACGGAGGGGACTGAAGCTTTCTTT,CASLNTEGTEAFF
TRBD1,-,TRBJ1-5,TRBV5-6,TGTGCCAGCAGTTCCGGGCAGGGGGCATTTCAGCCCCAGCATTTT,CASSSGQGAFQPQHF
-,-,TRBJ2-2,TRBV18,TGTGCCAGCTCACCACTGGGACTCCAGCGGATCGGCGGGGAGCTGTTTTTT,CASSPLGLQRIGGELFF
-,-,TRBJ1-1,TRBV9,TGTGCCAGCAGCATCAGGGACTCCACTGAAGCTTTCTTT,CASSIRDSTEAFF
-,-,TRBJ1-2,TRBV5-1,TGCGCCAGCAGCTTGGAAGGGGTCTATGGCTACACCTTC,CASSLEGVYGYTF
-,-,TRBJ1-1,TRBV19,TGTGCCAGTAGTATTACCCCGGGACTGATGAACACTGAAGCTTTCTTT,CASSITPGLMNTEAFF
-,-,TRBJ2-7,TRBV25-1,TGTGCCAGCAGTGAAGACAAGCAGTACTTC,CASSEDKQYF
TRBD1,-,TRBJ1-2,TRBV15,TGTGCCACCAGCAGAGGAGACAGGGCCTATGGCTACACCTTC,CATSRGDRAYGYTF
-,-,TRBJ1-5,TRBV2,TGTGCCAGCAGTGGGCCGGGGGGGGAAAATCAGCCCCAGCATTTT,CASSGPGGENQPQHF
-,few,TRBJ2-7,TRBV19,TGTGCCAGTAGTATATCGGAGGGAACCTACGAGCAGTACTTC,CASSISEGTYEQYF
TRBD2,once,TRBJ2-3,TRBV7-7,TGTGCCAGCAGCTGGGAGGGCCTAAACACAGATACGCAGTATTTT,CASSWEGLNTDTQYF
TRBD2,-,TRBJ2-3,TRBV11-1,TGTGCCAGCAGCTTAGGGCTAGCGGGGCGATACACAGATACGCAGTATTTT,CASSLGLAGRYTDTQYF
-,-,TRBJ2-2,TRBV11-2,TGTGCCAGCAGCTTGTTAGCTTTCGGGACCGGGGAGCTGTTTTTT,CASSLLAFGTGELFF
-,-,TRBJ2-5,TRBV30,TGTGCCTGGAGTCGCAGGGGTGGAGAGACCCAGTACTTC,CAWSRRGGETQYF
TRBD1,-,TRBJ2-1,TRBV5-1,TGCGCCAGCAGCTTGTCGGGACAGCACGAAAATGAGCAGTTCTTC,CASSLSGQHENEQFF
-,-,TRBJ2-5,TRBV6-5,TGTGCCAGCAGTTACTTACCGGGGTCGGGGGAGACCCAGTACTTC,CASSYLPGSGETQYF
-,-,TRBJ2-4,TRBV9,TGTGCCAGCAGCGTAGCAGACGGGAAAAACATTCAGTACTTC,CASSVADGKNIQYF
TRBD1,-,TRBJ2-2,TRBV7-9,TGTGCCAGCAGCCCAAGGGGGCGTACGAACACCGGGGAGCTGTTTTTT,CASSPRGRTNTGELFF
-,-,TRBJ2-5,TRBV19,TGTGCCAGTAGTCAGTCGGGAGAGCGAACGGAGACCCAGTACTTC,CASSQSGERTETQYF
TRBD1,-,TRBJ1-2,TRBV7-6,TGTGCCAGCAGCCAGGGACAGGGGGGCTATGGCTACACCTTC,CASSQGQGGYGYTF
-,-,TRBJ2-5,TRBV9,TGTGCCAGCAGCGTAGAAGCGAATGGGGCCAGGGCACAAGAGACCCAGTACTTC,CASSVEANGARAQETQYF
TRBD1,-,TRBJ1-5,TRBV30,TGTGCCTGGAGTCCTCAGGGGGCGCAGCCCCAGCATTTT,CAWSPQGAQPQHF
-,-,TRBJ1-6,TRBV11-2,TGTGCCAGCAGCTTAGCAGGGTACAATTCACCCCTCCACTTT,CASSLAGYNSPLHF
-,-,TRBJ1-2,TRBV6-1,TGTGCCAGCAGTGGATTGGGAGCGGGGGCGCGAGGCTACACCTTC,CASSGLGAGARGYTF
TRBD1,-,TRBJ1-5,TRBV6-5,TGTGCCAGCAGTGAACAGGGGTCTAATCAGCCCCAGCATTTT,CASSEQGSNQPQHF
-,-,TRBJ1-6,TRBV7-8,TGTGCCAGCAGCCCCCGAAGCGGGGGAGTCAATTCACCCCTCCACTTT,CASSPRSGGVNSPLHF
TRBD2,once,TRBJ2-2,TRBV28,TGTGCCAGCACCCTACCCGGGGGGGCGAACACCGGGGAGCTGTTTTTT,CASTLPGGANTGELFF
-,-,TRBJ2-7,TRBV5-4,TGTGCCAGCAGCTTGGCAGGGATGGGCTCCTACGAGCAGTACTTC,CASSLAGMGSYEQYF
-,-,TRBJ2-7,TRBV18,TGTGCCAGCTCACCCCAAACTAGTTTTAGTGACGAGCAGTACTTC,CASSPQTSFSDEQYF
-,-,TRBJ2-3,TRBV10-3,TGTGCCATCAGTGGACATCTTAGCACAGATACGCAGTATTTT,CAISGHLSTDTQYF
-,-,TRBJ1-1,TRBV9,TGTGCCAGCAGCGCCCTAGGGGGTAGCACTGAAGCTTTCTTT,CASSALGGSTEAFF
-,-,TRBJ1-2,TRBV6-6,TGTGCCAGCAGTTATAGGGAGCAACTCAACTATGGCTACACCTTC,CASSYREQLNYGYTF
-,-,TRBJ2-1,TRBV25-1,TGTGCCAGCGGGGGGGCGGGTAACGCCGAGCAGTTCTTC,CASGGAGNAEQFF
-,-,TRBJ1-1,TRBV29-1,TGCAGCGTTGAAGCGTTGGGGGCTTCGGGCACTGAAGCTTTCTTT,CSVEALGASGTEAFF